This T cell receptor (beta chain) came from a study of shared clonotypes between healthy human individuals. This CDR3 has 13 residues. Trimming took off 1 base at V and 3 bases at J, with 7 bases between the two ends. Germline-derived CDR1 and CDR2 are SGHDT and YYEEEE. Original processing methods: Sequence data from immunoSEQ were junction-only and lacked quality scores; consequently, filtering differed. The data were produced by immunoSEQ multiplex PCR, yet TCRdb's version contains in-frame clones alone and is incomplete. The V and J calls and the clone size are those of that table, but D and trimming were determined from the DNA. Here the sample spans 1.5 million to 2.5 million clones, about 95% being singletons. On this clone: Its antigen is unknown.

Whole-study findings and limits: Naive subsets tended to show greater estimated richness than memory subsets. The study found roughly 5% of naive CD4 clonotypes shared across a few donors.

Naive CD8 isolation took CD45RO-negative cells positively selected for CCR7 and excluded terminally differentiated effector memory CD45RA+ cells. V usage is TRBV5-6 and J usage is TRBJ1-1; D is undetermined. The clonotype originates from a young man in good health. The material sequenced was naive CD8+ T cells sorted from blood. CDR3 DNA sequence: TGTGCCAGCAGCTTGACTAGCGACACTGAAGCTTTCTTT. It translates to CASSLTSDTEAFF.